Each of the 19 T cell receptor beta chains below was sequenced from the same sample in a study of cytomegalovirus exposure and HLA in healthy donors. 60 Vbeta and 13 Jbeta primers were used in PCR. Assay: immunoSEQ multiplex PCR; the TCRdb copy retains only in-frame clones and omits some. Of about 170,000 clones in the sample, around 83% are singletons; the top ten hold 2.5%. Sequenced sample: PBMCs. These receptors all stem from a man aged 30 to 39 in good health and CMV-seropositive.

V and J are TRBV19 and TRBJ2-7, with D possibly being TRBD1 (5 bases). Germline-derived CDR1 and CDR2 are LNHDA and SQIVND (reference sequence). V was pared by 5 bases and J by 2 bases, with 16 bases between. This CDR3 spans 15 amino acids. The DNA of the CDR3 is TGTGCCAGTAGTTGGGGCCGGCGGAGAACCTACGAGCAGTACTTC. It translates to CASSWGRRRTYEQYF.

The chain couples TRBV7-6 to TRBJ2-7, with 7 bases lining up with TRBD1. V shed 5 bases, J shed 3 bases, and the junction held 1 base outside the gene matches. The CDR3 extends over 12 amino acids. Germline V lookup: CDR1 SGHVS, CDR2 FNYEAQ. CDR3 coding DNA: TGTGCCAGCAGCAGACAGGGCTACGAGCAGTACTTC. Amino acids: CASSRQGYEQYF.

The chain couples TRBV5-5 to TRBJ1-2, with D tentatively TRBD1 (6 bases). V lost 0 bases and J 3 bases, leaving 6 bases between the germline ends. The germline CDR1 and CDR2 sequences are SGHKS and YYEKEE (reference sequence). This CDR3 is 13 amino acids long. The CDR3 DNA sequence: TGTGCCAGCAGCTTGGACAGGGACTATGGCTACACCTTC. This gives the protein CASSLDRDYGYTF.

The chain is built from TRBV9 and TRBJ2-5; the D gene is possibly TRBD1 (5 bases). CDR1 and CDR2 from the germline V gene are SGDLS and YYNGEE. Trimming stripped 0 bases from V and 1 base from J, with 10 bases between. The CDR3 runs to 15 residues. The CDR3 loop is CASSVGDRPQETQYF. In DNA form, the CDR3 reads TGTGCCAGCAGCGTAGGCGACAGACCCCAAGAGACCCAGTACTTC.

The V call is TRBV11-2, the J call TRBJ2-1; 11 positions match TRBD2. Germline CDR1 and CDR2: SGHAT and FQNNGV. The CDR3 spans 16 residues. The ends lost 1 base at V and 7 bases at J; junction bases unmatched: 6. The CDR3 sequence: CASSLGWTSGQNEQFF. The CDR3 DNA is TGTGCCAGCAGCTTAGGTTGGACTAGCGGGCAAAATGAGCAGTTCTTC.

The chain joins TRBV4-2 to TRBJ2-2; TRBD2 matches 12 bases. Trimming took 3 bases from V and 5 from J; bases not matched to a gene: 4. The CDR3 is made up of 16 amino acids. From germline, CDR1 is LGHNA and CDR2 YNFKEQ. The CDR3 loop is CASSHRGTSGTGELFF. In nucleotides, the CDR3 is TGTGCCAGCAGCCACCGAGGGACTAGCGGGACCGGGGAGCTGTTTTTT.

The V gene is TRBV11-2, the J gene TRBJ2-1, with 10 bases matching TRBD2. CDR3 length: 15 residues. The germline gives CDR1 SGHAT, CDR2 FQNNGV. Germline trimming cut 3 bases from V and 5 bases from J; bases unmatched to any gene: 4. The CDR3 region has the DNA TGTGCCAGCAGCTTGAAAGCGGGAGGGGACAATGAGCAGTTCTTC. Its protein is CASSLKAGGDNEQFF.

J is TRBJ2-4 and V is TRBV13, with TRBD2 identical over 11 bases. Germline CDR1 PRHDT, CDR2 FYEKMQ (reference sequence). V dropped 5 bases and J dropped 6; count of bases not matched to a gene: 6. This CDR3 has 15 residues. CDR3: CASSVAGGPVNIQYF. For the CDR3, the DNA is TGTGCCAGCAGCGTAGCGGGAGGGCCGGTAAACATTCAGTACTTC.

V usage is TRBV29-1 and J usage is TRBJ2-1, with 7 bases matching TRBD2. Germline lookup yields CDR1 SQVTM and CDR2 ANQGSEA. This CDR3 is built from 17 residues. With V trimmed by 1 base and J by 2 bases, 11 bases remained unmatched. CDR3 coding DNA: TGCAGCGTTGAAGGCGGTCTAGCGGCCAAAACCTACAATGAGCAGTTCTTC. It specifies CSVEGGLAAKTYNEQFF.

In DNA form, the CDR3 reads TGTGCCAGCAGTCAGGGGACAGGGGGAAATCTAGAGACCCAGTACTTC. Its translation: CASSQGTGGNLETQYF. The rearrangement joins TRBV25-1 to TRBJ2-5; 11 bases match TRBD1. Trimming cost V 5 bases and J 4 bases; bases outside gene matches: 9. Germline CDR1 reads MGHDK; CDR2 reads SYGVNS. The CDR3 runs 16 residues.

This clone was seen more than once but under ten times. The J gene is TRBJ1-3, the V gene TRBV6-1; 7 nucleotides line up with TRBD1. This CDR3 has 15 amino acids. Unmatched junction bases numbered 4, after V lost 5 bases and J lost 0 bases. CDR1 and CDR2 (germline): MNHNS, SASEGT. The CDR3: CASSPTGHSGNTIYF. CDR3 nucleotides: TGTGCCAGCAGTCCGACAGGGCACTCTGGAAACACCATATATTTT.

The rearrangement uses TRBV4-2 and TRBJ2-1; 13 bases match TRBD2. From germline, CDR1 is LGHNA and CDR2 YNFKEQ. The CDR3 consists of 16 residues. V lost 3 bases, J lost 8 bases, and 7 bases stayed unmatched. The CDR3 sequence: CASSQATSGRRDEQFF. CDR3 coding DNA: TGTGCCAGCAGCCAGGCGACTAGCGGGAGGAGGGATGAGCAGTTCTTC.

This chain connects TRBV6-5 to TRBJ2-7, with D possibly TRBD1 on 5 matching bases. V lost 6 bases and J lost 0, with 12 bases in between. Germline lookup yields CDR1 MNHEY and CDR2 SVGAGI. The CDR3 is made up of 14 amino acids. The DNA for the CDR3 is TGTGCCAGCAGCCGCCTAGGGGTCTCCTACGAGCAGTACTTC. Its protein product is CASSRLGVSYEQYF.

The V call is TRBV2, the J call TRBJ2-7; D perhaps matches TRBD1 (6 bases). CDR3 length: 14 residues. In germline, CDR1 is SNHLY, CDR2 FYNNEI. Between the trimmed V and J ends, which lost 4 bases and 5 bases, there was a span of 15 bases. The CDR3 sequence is CASSGFRDIDEQYV. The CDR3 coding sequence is TGTGCCAGCAGTGGCTTCCGGGACATCGACGAGCAGTACGTC.

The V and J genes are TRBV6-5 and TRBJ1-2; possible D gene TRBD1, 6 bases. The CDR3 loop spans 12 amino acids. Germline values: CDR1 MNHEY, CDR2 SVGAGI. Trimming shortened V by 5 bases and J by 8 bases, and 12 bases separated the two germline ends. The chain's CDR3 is CASSPPGTGYTF. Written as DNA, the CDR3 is TGTGCCAGCAGTCCGCCCGGGACAGGCTACACCTTC.

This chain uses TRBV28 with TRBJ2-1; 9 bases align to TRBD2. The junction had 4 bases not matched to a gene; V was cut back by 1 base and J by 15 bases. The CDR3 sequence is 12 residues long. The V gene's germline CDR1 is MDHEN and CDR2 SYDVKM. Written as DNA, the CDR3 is TGTGCCAGCAGTTTATTAGCGGGAGAGGGGTTCTTC. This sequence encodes CASSLLAGEGFF.

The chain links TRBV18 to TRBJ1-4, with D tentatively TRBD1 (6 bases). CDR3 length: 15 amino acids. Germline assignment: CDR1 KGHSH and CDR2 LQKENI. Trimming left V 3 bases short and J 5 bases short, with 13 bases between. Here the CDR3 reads CASSPNRASNEKLFF. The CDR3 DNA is TGTGCCAGCTCACCCAACAGGGCAAGCAATGAAAAACTGTTTTTT.

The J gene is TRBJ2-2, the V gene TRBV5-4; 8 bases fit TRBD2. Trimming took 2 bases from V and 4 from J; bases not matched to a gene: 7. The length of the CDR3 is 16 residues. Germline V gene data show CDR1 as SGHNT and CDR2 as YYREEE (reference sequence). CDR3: CASSFVAGRSTGELFF. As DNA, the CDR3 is TGTGCCAGCAGCTTTGTAGCGGGAAGGAGCACCGGGGAGCTGTTTTTT. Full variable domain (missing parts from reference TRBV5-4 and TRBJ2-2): ETGVTQSPTHLIKTRGQQVTLRCSSQSGHNTVSWYQQALGQGPQFIFQYYREEENGRGNFPPRFSGLQFPNYSSELNVNALELDDSALYLCASSFVAGRSTGELFFGEGSRLTVL.

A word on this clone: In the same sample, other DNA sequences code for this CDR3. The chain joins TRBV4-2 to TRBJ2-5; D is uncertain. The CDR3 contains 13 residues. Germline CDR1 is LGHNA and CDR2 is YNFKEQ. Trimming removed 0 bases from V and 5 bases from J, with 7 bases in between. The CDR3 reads CASSQDFRETQYF. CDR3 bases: TGTGCCAGCAGCCAAGACTTCAGGGAGACCCAGTACTTC.